This record covers a single T cell receptor beta chain. The antigen is unknown. TCRdb fed the RT-PCR reads into MiXCR, producing one record per CDR3 protein. There are about 800,000 distinct CDR3 sequences in the sample; less than 25% occur only once, and roughly 10% lies in the top ten. This entry comes from a study of response to subunit inactivated influenza vaccine. V lost 4 bases and J 3 bases, leaving 7 bases between the germline ends. This CDR3 comprises 12 residues. Per the germline V gene, CDR1 is SGHTA and CDR2 is FQGNSA. Study-level points and caveats: Each seasonal influenza vaccination recruits few new T cells, the authors suggested.

The rearrangement joins TRBV7-2 to TRBJ2-7; D ambiguous. The sequenced sample was PBMCs from blood, obtained 5 days after vaccination. This receptor was taken from a middle-aged man who received an inactivated influenza vaccine. The CDR3 is CASSSDHYEQYF. The CDR3 DNA reads as TGTGCCAGCAGCTCAGATCACTACGAGCAGTACTTC.